These 28 T cell receptor beta chains originate from one sample sequenced in a study of metastatic and nonmetastatic thyroid tumors. Until they underwent thyroid surgery, no patient had received any treatment. TCRdb recomputed clones from the PCR reads via MiXCR. This sample has over 30,000 clones; 18% occur once, and the top ten carry around 11%. Sequenced: blood. All receptors come from a male donor with papillary thyroid cancer or a benign thyroid nodule (not recorded which). Some clones in this sample may be carry-over from other donors' samples.

Many counts were recorded for this clone. The V call is TRBV6-4, the J call TRBJ2-1; 9 bases align to TRBD2. The V gene end was trimmed by 4 bases and the J gene end by 6 bases; junction bases not matched to a gene: 4. CDR1 is MRHNA and CDR2 is SNTAGT in the germline V gene. The CDR3 has 14 amino acids. This CDR3 is CASSGLAGVNEQFF. Written as DNA, the CDR3 is TGTGCCAGCAGTGGATTAGCGGGAGTCAATGAGCAGTTCTTC.

This chain joins TRBV9 and TRBJ2-3; perhaps TRBD1 as D (6 bases). Trimming shortened V by 4 bases and J by 7 bases, and 22 bases separated the two germline ends. CDR3 length: 16 residues. Germline assignment: CDR1 SGDLS and CDR2 YYNGEE. The CDR3: CASSISGTWETYTQYF. CDR3 nucleotide sequence: TGTGCCAGCAGCATCTCCGGGACATGGGAGACATATACGCAGTATTTT.

The chain is built from TRBV28 and TRBJ1-2; possibly TRBD1 for D (5 bases). CDR3 length: 13 residues. V dropped 2 bases and J dropped 4 bases, with 8 bases sitting between them. Germline V gives CDR1 MDHEN, CDR2 SYDVKM. The CDR3 DNA reads as TGTGCCAGCAGTTTAGGGGCTACCTATGGCTACACCTTC. Translation gives CASSLGATYGYTF.

The V gene is TRBV7-8, the J gene TRBJ2-6; D possibly corresponds to TRBD2 (5 bases). V was shortened by 5 bases and J by 2 bases, with 13 bases between the two germline ends. CDR1 is SGHVS and CDR2 is FQNEAQ in the germline V gene. The CDR3 consists of 16 residues. CDR3 DNA: TGTGCCAGCAGCCCCCGGACTGGCACTGGGGCCAACGTCCTGACTTTC. Protein: CASSPRTGTGANVLTF.

For the CDR3, the DNA is TGTGCCTGGAGTGCCGGACTAGCTACAGATACGCAGTATTTT. It translates to CAWSAGLATDTQYF. V and J are TRBV30 and TRBJ2-3; the match to TRBD2 covers 8 bases. V dropped 1 base and J dropped 3; count of bases not matched to a gene: 3. From germline, CDR1 is GTSNPN and CDR2 SVGIG (reference sequence). There are 14 residues in the CDR3.

This clone was detected ten times or more. Being one base from a much bigger clone, this may be a read error. The gene calls are TRBV6-2 or TRBV6-3 and TRBJ2-5; 8 bases agree with TRBD1. V gave up 6 bases and J gave up 4 bases; unmatched junction bases: 4. The V gene's germline CDR1 is MNHEY and CDR2 SVGEGT. This CDR3 is built from 13 residues. CDR3 residues: CASSGQGAETQYF. Written as DNA, the CDR3 is TGTGCCAGCAGCGGACAGGGTGCAGAGACCCAGTACTTC.

The chain carries TRBV6-1 and TRBJ2-1; the match to TRBD1 covers 7 bases. The junction had 13 bases not matched to a gene; V was cut back by 6 bases and J by 8 bases. The CDR3 is 15 residues long. Germline CDR1 reads MNHNS; CDR2 reads SASEGT. The CDR3 DNA sequence: TGTGCCAGCAGCGACAGGGAAGGATTGTTCGATGAGCAGTTCTTC. This translates into CASSDREGLFDEQFF.

Comment on this clone: A much larger clonotype is one base distant, so this may be a read error. The sample has other DNA sequences that encode this CDR3 too. The chain employs TRBV2 and TRBJ2-5, with 9 bases lining up with TRBD2. V dropped 4 bases and J dropped 11; count of bases not matched to a gene: 14. From germline, CDR1 is SNHLY and CDR2 FYNNEI. The CDR3 has 15 residues. The CDR3 sequence: CASSGVAGVQRTQYF. The CDR3 DNA follows: TGTGCCAGCAGTGGGGTAGCGGGGGTCCAAAGGACACAGTACTTC. Supplemented by reference TRBV2 and TRBJ2-5, the full variable domain reads EPEVTQTPSHQVTQMGQEVILRCVPISNHLYFYWYRQILGQKVEFLVSFYNNEISEKSEIFDDQFSVERPDGSNFTLKIRSTKLEDSAMYFCASSGVAGVQRTQYFGPGTRLLVL.

This clone occurred a few times. The chain combines TRBV10-1 with TRBJ2-1, with D maybe TRBD2 (6 bases). Germline V gene lookup returns CDR1 WNHNN and CDR2 SYGVQD (reference sequence). CDR3 size: 15 residues. V dropped 3 bases and J dropped 5 bases, with 14 bases sitting between them. CDR3 region: CASSDGQGLNNEQFF. CDR3 DNA sequence: TGCGCCAGCAGTGACGGGCAGGGACTTAACAATGAGCAGTTCTTC.

This clone was counted ten times or more. V is TRBV19 and J is TRBJ1-5; 7 bases match TRBD1. CDR1 LNHDA and CDR2 SQIVND come from the germline V gene (reference sequence). CDR3 length: 14 amino acids. V shed 8 bases and J 4 bases; nucleotides not matched to a gene: 8. This CDR3 is CASGSDRKNQPQHF. DNA for the CDR3: TGTGCCAGTGGGTCGGACAGGAAAAATCAGCCCCAGCATTTT. Based on the CDR3 plus reference TRBV19 and TRBJ1-5, the full variable domain is DGGITQSPKYLFRKEGQNVTLSCEQNLNHDAMYWYRQDPGQGLRLIYYSQIVNDFQKGDIAEGYSVSREKKESFPLTVTSAQKNPTAFYLCASGSDRKNQPQHFGDGTRLSIL.

The chain recombines TRBV9 with TRBJ2-3; 9 positions agree with TRBD1. After removal of 4 bases from V and 8 bases from J, the junction contained 11 bases not matched to a gene. This CDR3 is built from 15 residues. CDR1 is SGDLS and CDR2 is YYNGEE in the germline V gene. The CDR3 DNA reads TGTGCCAGCAGCTCCTCCGGGACAGGGTTTCCTACGCAGTATTTT. Translation: CASSSSGTGFPTQYF.

Concerning this clone: A read error is possible here, since a much larger clone lies one base away. The V and J genes are TRBV6-1 and TRBJ2-7; 7 nucleotides agree with TRBD2. The CDR3 sequence is 15 residues long. The ends lost 7 bases at V and 4 bases at J; junction bases unmatched: 13. Germline V gives CDR1 MNHNS, CDR2 SASEGT. The DNA of the CDR3 is TGTGCCAGCATTTCCCCGGGACTAACGGGGTACGAGCAGTACTTC. It translates to CASISPGLTGYEQYF.

Ten or more counts support this clone. The chain links TRBV29-1 to TRBJ2-1; no reliable D call. V was clipped by 3 bases and J by 5 bases, with 11 bases between them. The CDR3 is 13 residues long. Germline V gene lookup returns CDR1 SQVTM and CDR2 ANQGSEA. The CDR3 protein is CSVDGQMDNEQFF. The CDR3 nucleotides read TGCAGCGTTGATGGGCAGATGGACAATGAGCAGTTCTTC.

This clone was seen at least ten times. The CDR3 reads CASSLVLDTEAFF. The CDR3, as DNA: TGTGCCAGCAGCTTAGTCCTCGACACTGAAGCTTTCTTT. The V call is TRBV11-2, the J call TRBJ1-1; no clear D gene. The length of the CDR3 is 13 residues. V was trimmed by 1 base and J by 3 bases, leaving 6 bases between them. Germline V gene lookup returns CDR1 SGHAT and CDR2 FQNNGV.

As concerns this clone: The junction and the germline gene differ at one end; a read error may be behind it. V usage is TRBV9 and J usage is TRBJ1-6; D not certain. Looked up from germline, CDR1 is SGDLS and CDR2 is YYNGEE. There are 16 residues in the CDR3. As DNA, the CDR3 is TGTGCCAGCAGCGTAGAGTGGTCGGTGGTGGATTCACCCCTCCGCTTT. It translates to CASSVEWSVVDSPLRF.

Comment on this clone: A read error may produce the germline difference seen at one junction end. This chain uses TRBV28 with TRBJ1-1; D call uncertain. Looked up from germline, CDR1 is MDHEN and CDR2 is SYDVKM. This CDR3 has 15 residues. The CDR3, as DNA: TGTGCCAGCGGGTCAGTGGGCTCCACTGCCACTGAAGCCTTCTTT. Translation gives CASGSVGSTATEAFF.

This clone was seen repeatedly, ten times or more. The chain joins TRBV5-8 to TRBJ2-5, with 9 bases identical to TRBD2. Germline assignment: CDR1 SGHTS and CDR2 YDEGEE. With V trimmed by 4 bases and J by 5 bases, 3 bases remained unmatched. The CDR3 is made up of 13 amino acids. CDR3 amino acids: CASSAGLAETQYF. The CDR3 nucleotides are TGTGCCAGCAGCGCGGGACTAGCTGAGACCCAGTACTTC.

This clone was recorded at least ten times. Other DNA sequences in this specimen translate into the identical CDR3. The chain uses TRBV29-1 and TRBJ2-3, with D tentatively TRBD2 (7 bases). Germline loops: CDR1 SQVTM, CDR2 ANQGSEA. The CDR3 has 15 amino acids. V lost 2 bases to trimming and J lost 6 bases, with 18 bases between them. CDR3 nucleotides: TGCAGCGTTGAAAGGGGGGGGGGGGCTGGGGATACGCAGTATTTT. Translating it yields CSVERGGGAGDTQYF.

There are a few counts of this clone. The conserved closing phenylalanine or tryptophan is absent in this CDR3, likely reflecting a read error. It is unclear where the CDR3 begins or ends on the DNA, so no DNA is shown, and the CDR3 is as TCRdb lists it. The chain carries TRBV6-9 and TRBJ2-7; TRBD2 is the table's D call, not checked against the DNA. Germline-derived CDR1 and CDR2 are MNHGY and SVAAGI. The CDR3 is 9 amino acids in total, end residues counted. The CDR3 spells CASSYLVSS.

The CDR3 sequence: CASSLRQGNSNQPQHF. CDR3 nucleotide sequence: TGTGCCAGCAGTCTACGACAGGGCAATAGCAATCAGCCCCAGCATTTT. The chain carries TRBV28 and TRBJ1-5; 7 nucleotides agree with TRBD1. Germline trimming cut 5 bases from V and 0 bases from J; bases unmatched to any gene: 7. Germline loops: CDR1 MDHEN, CDR2 SYDVKM. The CDR3 is 16 residues long.

This clone was observed many times. V and J are TRBV11-2 and TRBJ1-2; possible D gene TRBD1, 6 bases. Deletions cut 5 bases from V and 0 bases from J, with 16 bases between. The germline V gene encodes CDR1 SGHAT and CDR2 FQNNGV. The CDR3 is 16 residues long. CDR3 nucleotide sequence: TGTGCCAGCAGCCGGGCCCGAGGGGGGACTAACTATGGCTACACCTTC. Its translation is CASSRARGGTNYGYTF.

The table lists this clone with many counts. The rearrangement joins TRBV3-1 to TRBJ2-5; D unclear. Germline-derived CDR1 and CDR2 are LGHDT and YNNKEL (reference sequence). The CDR3 contains 13 residues. V dropped 0 bases and J dropped 3 bases, with 5 bases sitting between them. The CDR3 spells CASSQDPEETQYF. The DNA of the CDR3 is TGTGCCAGCAGCCAAGACCCGGAAGAGACCCAGTACTTC.

This chain connects TRBV28 to TRBJ1-2; a possible D gene is TRBD1 (6 bases). The CDR3 runs 14 residues. Per the germline V gene, CDR1 is MDHEN and CDR2 is SYDVKM. Deletions cut 6 bases from V and 2 bases from J, with 13 bases between. CDR3 DNA: TGTGCCAGCAGAAGAACAGGGTTAAACTATGGCTACACCTTC. Residues: CASRRTGLNYGYTF.

As concerns this clone: The sample has other DNA sequences that encode this CDR3 too. V is TRBV5-1 and J is TRBJ1-1; the match to TRBD1 covers 8 bases. V gave up 4 bases and J gave up 11 bases; unmatched junction bases: 7. Germline V gene data show CDR1 as SGHRS and CDR2 as YFSETQ. The CDR3 runs 12 residues. The CDR3 sequence is CASSPTGGEAFF. As DNA, the CDR3 is TGCGCCAGCAGCCCCACAGGGGGAGAGGCTTTCTTT.

This clone came up many times. The chain is built from TRBV9 and TRBJ2-3, with unresolved D. Deletions cut 3 bases from V and 7 bases from J, with 12 bases between. CDR3 length: 13 residues. CDR1 SGDLS and CDR2 YYNGEE come from the germline V gene. CDR3 nucleotides: TGTGCCAGCAGCGCCGGACCGGTAAATACGCAGTATTTT. Protein product: CASSAGPVNTQYF.

The sample holds a few counts of this clone. The CDR3, as DNA: TGCGCCAGCAGTGAGTCACGGGACAGGCACTACGAGCAGTACTTC. It encodes CASSESRDRHYEQYF. The V call is TRBV10-1, the J call TRBJ2-7; 8 bases line up with TRBD1. Unmatched junction bases numbered 4, after V lost 0 bases and J lost 3 bases. Germline V gives CDR1 WNHNN, CDR2 SYGVQD (reference sequence). CDR3 length: 15 residues.

The rearrangement links TRBV6-1 to TRBJ2-3; D perhaps matches TRBD2 (7 bases). The CDR3 has 15 amino acids. V gave up 1 base and J gave up 4 bases, with 12 bases separating them. Germline assignment: CDR1 MNHNS and CDR2 SASEGT. The CDR3 DNA sequence: TGTGCCAGCAGTGAAGAAGAGGGGGGGGCAGATACGCAGTATTTT. It yields the protein CASSEEEGGADTQYF.

This clone showed up many times. V gene TRBV5-4 combines with J gene TRBJ2-1; D call uncertain. The V gene lost 0 bases and the J gene lost 7 bases, with 2 bases spanning the gap. Germline CDR1 is SGHNT and CDR2 is YYREEE (reference sequence). The CDR3 runs 11 residues. The chain's CDR3 is CASSLGNEQFF. In DNA form, the CDR3 reads TGTGCCAGCAGCTTGGGTAATGAGCAGTTCTTC.